This T cell receptor beta chain came from a study of blood T cells in healthy people across ages. Germline CDR1 and CDR2: LNHNV and YYDKDF (reference sequence). J was trimmed by 13 bases and V by 0 bases; bases with no gene match: 12. The length of the CDR3 is 15 residues. The authors ran a second PCR of about 7 to 12 cycles using a sample-barcoded 5' primer and a J-beta primer mix. TCRdb re-derived calls from the 5' RACE reads in MiXCR, one entry per CDR3 protein. The profile shows about 640,000 distinct CDR3 sequences, approximately 59% of them singletons. The authors drew ten milliliters of peripheral blood from each donor.

J is TRBJ2-1 and V is TRBV15, with 7 bases identical to TRBD2. Sequenced: blood. The receptor comes from a man aged 55 to 69 in good health. The CDR3, as DNA: TGTGCCACCAGCAGAGACTCGTTAGGGCGGGAGACCCAGTTCTTC. Protein sequence: CATSRDSLGRETQFF. Full variable domain (outside the CDR3, taken from reference TRBV15 and TRBJ2-1): DAMVIQNPRYQVTQFGKPVTLSCSQTLNHNVMYWYQQKSSQAPKLLFHYYDKDFNNEADTPDNFQSRRPNTSFCFLDIRSPGLGDTAMYLCATSRDSLGRETQFFGPGTRLTVL.